These T cell receptor beta chains were read from a single sample in a study of control samples from healthy donors and cancer patients. Sequencing used immunoSEQ multiplex PCR; TCRdb keeps in-frame clones, though not all of them. The sample holds roughly 86,000 clones, 80% to 95% seen once. The sample consisted of blood. The receptor set was obtained from a woman in her 30s in good health. Each CDR3 is given with its conserved first and last residue. The D gene is left open where the match is weak. Rows give clone size only sometimes, using once, few, many, or a class for an expanded clone.

TRBJ2-7 | TRBV28 | - | few | CASSSDGYEQYF | TGTGCCAGCAGTTCGGACGGGTACGAGCAGTACTTC
TRBJ1-1 | TRBV10-3 | - | few | CAISEDLGYTEAFF | TGTGCCATCAGTGAGGACCTAGGGTACACTGAAGCTTTCTTT
TRBJ2-7 | TRBV6-5 | - | - | CASKIFTAYEQYF | TGTGCCAGCAAAATCTTTACCGCTTACGAGCAGTACTTC
TRBJ2-7 | TRBV6-1 | - | - | CASSETFFRADEQYF | TGTGCCAGCAGTGAAACGTTTTTTCGGGCCGACGAGCAGTACTTC
TRBJ2-1 | TRBV18 | - | - | CASSPTYNEQFF | TGTGCCAGCTCACCTACCTACAATGAGCAGTTCTTC
TRBJ1-4 | TRBV24-1 | - | - | CATSDSRDSNEKLFF | TGTGCCACCAGTGATTCCCGGGACTCAAATGAAAAACTGTTTTTT
TRBJ1-2 | TRBV5-1 | TRBD1 | - | CASSPQGVDYGYTF | TGCGCCAGCAGCCCCCAGGGGGTGGACTATGGCTACACCTTC
TRBJ1-6 | TRBV5-6 | TRBD1 | - | CASSPLQGADSPLHF | TGTGCCAGCAGCCCTTTACAGGGGGCGGATTCACCCCTCCACTTT
TRBJ1-6 | TRBV3-1/TRBV3-2 | - | few | CASSQEASFNSPLHF | TGTGCCAGCAGCCAAGAAGCGAGCTTTAATTCACCCCTCCACTTT
TRBJ1-2 | TRBV9 | - | - | CASGGWKANYGYTF | TGTGCCAGCGGGGGATGGAAAGCTAACTATGGCTACACCTTC
TRBJ1-1 | TRBV11-2 | - | - | CASSNIGLPDTEAFF | TGTGCCAGCAGCAATATCGGACTCCCAGACACTGAAGCTTTCTTT
TRBJ2-7 | TRBV27 | - | - | CASSLLAGSSYEQYF | TGTGCCAGCAGTTTATTGGCAGGGAGCTCCTACGAGCAGTACTTC
TRBJ1-1 | TRBV5-1 | - | - | CASSPYLTGTYTEAFF | TGCGCCAGCAGCCCATATTTGACTGGGACCTACACTGAAGCTTTCTTT
TRBJ1-1 | TRBV18 | - | - | CASSPTSTEAFF | TGTGCCAGCTCACCGACGTCAACTGAAGCTTTCTTT
TRBJ1-2 | TRBV4-1 | - | - | CASSQVKGPRDYGYTF | TGCGCCAGCAGCCAAGTGAAGGGGCCCCGAGACTATGGCTACACCTTC
TRBJ2-7 | TRBV4-1 | - | - | CASSQEGGLNPYEQYF | TGCGCCAGCAGCCAAGAGGGGGGACTGAACCCCTACGAGCAGTACTTC
TRBJ2-1 | TRBV5-8 | - | - | CASSRQVISEQFF | TGTGCCAGCAGCCGACAGGTCATCAGCGAGCAGTTCTTC
TRBJ1-1 | TRBV5-1 | - | - | CASSSSPGPQEAFF | TGCGCCAGCAGCTCATCACCGGGACCCCAAGAAGCTTTCTTT
TRBJ1-4 | TRBV24-1 | TRBD1 | - | CATSEPGQGEEKLFF | TGTGCCACCAGTGAGCCGGGACAGGGAGAGGAAAAACTGTTTTTT
TRBJ2-3 | TRBV7-2 | TRBD2 | - | CASSLPGGTQYF | TGTGCCAGCAGTTTGCCGGGGGGGACGCAGTATTTT
TRBJ2-7 | TRBV6-5 | - | - | CASSRGRSYEQYF | TGTGCCAGCAGTCGGGGCCGATCCTACGAGCAGTACTTC
TRBJ1-1 | TRBV13 | - | - | CASSLGRMEAFF | TGTGCCAGCAGCTTAGGCAGGATGGAAGCTTTCTTT